There are many counts of the clone carrying this T cell receptor (beta chain). The sample is drawn from a study of low-dose radiotherapy and immunotherapy resistance in tumors. First-strand cDNA used TRAV- and TRBV-specific primers, covering alpha and beta chains. Using a constant-region primer together with a V-primer adapter, TCRs were subjected to approximately 20 PCR cycles of amplification. TCRdb fed the reads into MiXCR, producing one record per CDR3 protein. This sample carries 60,000 or so distinct CDR3 sequences, more than 25% of them seen once, and the ten largest clones take roughly 6.5%. Looked up from germline, CDR1 is SGHVS and CDR2 is FQNEAQ. The CDR3 length is 15 residues. Trimming cost V 3 bases and J 3 bases; bases outside gene matches: 2. Noted time point: before trial treatment.

The source material was PBMCs, sampled before treatment. The origin of this receptor is a male donor with rectosigmoid adenocarcinoma. V usage is TRBV7-8 and J usage is TRBJ2-2; 9 positions agree with TRBD2. The CDR3 coding sequence is TGTGCCAGCAGCTTGGCGGGGGGGCACACCGGGGAGCTGTTTTTT. Protein sequence: CASSLAGGHTGELFF.